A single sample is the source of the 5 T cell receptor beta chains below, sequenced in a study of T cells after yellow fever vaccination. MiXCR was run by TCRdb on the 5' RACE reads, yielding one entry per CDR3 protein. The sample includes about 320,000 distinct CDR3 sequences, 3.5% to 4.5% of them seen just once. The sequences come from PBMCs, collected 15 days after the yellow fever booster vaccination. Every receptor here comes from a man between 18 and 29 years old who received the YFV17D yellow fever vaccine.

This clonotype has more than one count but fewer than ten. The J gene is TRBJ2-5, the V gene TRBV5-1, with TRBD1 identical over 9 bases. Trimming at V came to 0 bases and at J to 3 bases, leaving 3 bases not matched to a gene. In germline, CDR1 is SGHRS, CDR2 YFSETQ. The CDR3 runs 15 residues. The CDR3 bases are TGCGCCAGCAGCTTGGTACAGGGGGCGAAAGAGACCCAGTACTTC. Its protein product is CASSLVQGAKETQYF.

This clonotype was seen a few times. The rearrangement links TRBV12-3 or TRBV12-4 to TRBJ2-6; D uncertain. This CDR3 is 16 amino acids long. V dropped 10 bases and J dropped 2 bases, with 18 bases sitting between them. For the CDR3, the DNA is TGTGCCACCCTCCCCCGCTGGGCTGCTGGGGCCAACGTCCTGACTTTC. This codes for CATLPRWAAGANVLTF.

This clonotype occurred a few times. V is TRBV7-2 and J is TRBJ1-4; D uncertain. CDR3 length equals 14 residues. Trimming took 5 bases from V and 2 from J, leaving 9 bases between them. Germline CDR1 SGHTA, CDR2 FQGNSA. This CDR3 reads CASSRVSTNEKLFF. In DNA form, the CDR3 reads TGTGCCAGCAGCAGGGTTTCGACTAATGAAAAACTGTTTTTT.

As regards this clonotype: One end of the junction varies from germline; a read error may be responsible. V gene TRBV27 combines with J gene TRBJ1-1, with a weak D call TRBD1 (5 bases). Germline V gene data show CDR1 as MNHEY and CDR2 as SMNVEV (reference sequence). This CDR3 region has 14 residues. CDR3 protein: CASSLRGGNSEAFF. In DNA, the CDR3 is TGTGCCAGCAGTTTAAGGGGAGGGAACTCTGAAGCTTTCTTT.

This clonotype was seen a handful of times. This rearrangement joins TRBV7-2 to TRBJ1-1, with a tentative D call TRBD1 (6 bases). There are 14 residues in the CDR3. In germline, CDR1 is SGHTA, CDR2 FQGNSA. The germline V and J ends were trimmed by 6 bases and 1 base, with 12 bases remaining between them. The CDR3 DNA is TGTGCCAGCAGTTTTCAGACAGGGAACACTGAAGCTTTCTTT. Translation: CASSFQTGNTEAFF.